The next 23 T cell receptor beta chains were all read from a single sample in a study of control samples from healthy donors and cancer patients. The repertoire was sequenced with immunoSEQ multiplex PCR; TCRdb's copy has only in-frame clones and lacks some. The data contain some 120,000 clones, around 89% of them singletons. Sequencing was done on a sample of blood. Receptor source: a man aged 50 to 60 in good health.

The genes are TRBV5-8 and TRBJ1-2; the D gene is possibly TRBD1 (6 bases). The V gene lost 3 bases and the J gene lost 4 bases, with 13 bases spanning the gap. CDR3 length equals 14 residues. Germline V gene lookup returns CDR1 SGHTS and CDR2 YDEGEE. For the CDR3, the DNA is TGTGCCAGCAGCTCCAGGGGTAGCCCCTATGGCTACACCTTC. This codes for CASSSRGSPYGYTF.

This rearrangement joins TRBV13 to TRBJ1-2; tentative D call: TRBD1 (6 bases). Germline lookup yields CDR1 PRHDT and CDR2 FYEKMQ (reference sequence). The CDR3 has 14 residues. Trimming removed 1 base at V and 3 bases at J, with 9 bases between. The CDR3 DNA reads as TGTGCCAGCAGCTTAGTCTCAGGGGACTATGGCTACACCTTC. Protein: CASSLVSGDYGYTF.

The chain joins TRBV11-2 to TRBJ1-4; no clear D. Trimming took 0 bases from V and 10 from J, leaving 18 bases between them. The CDR3 covers 16 residues. The germline CDR1 and CDR2 sequences are SGHAT and FQNNGV. The CDR3 is CASSLDLTVPGGKLFF. For the CDR3, the DNA is TGTGCCAGCAGCTTAGATCTAACGGTGCCGGGAGGAAAACTGTTTTTT.

The chain carries TRBV9 and TRBJ2-1; D ambiguous. V lost 4 bases to trimming and J lost 0 bases, with 17 bases between them. The V gene's germline CDR1 is SGDLS and CDR2 YYNGEE. The CDR3 extends over 17 amino acids. DNA for the CDR3: TGTGCCAGCAGCCCCCGTTGGGATAGGAGCTCCTACAATGAGCAGTTCTTC. Translated: CASSPRWDRSSYNEQFF.

This chain joins TRBV2 and TRBJ2-2; 7 bases match TRBD1. V was pared by 5 bases and J by 1 base, with 1 base of the junction left unmatched. The CDR3 is 14 residues long. Germline values: CDR1 SNHLY, CDR2 FYNNEI. CDR3 residues: CASSRTGNTGELFF. In DNA, the CDR3 is TGTGCCAGCAGTCGGACAGGGAACACCGGGGAGCTGTTTTTT.

The J gene is TRBJ2-7, the V gene TRBV4-3; no reliable D call. Trimming took off 1 base at V and 4 bases at J, with 11 bases between the two ends. From germline, CDR1 is LGHNA and CDR2 YSLEER. There are 14 residues in the CDR3. The CDR3 protein is CASSQANREYEQYF. For the CDR3, the DNA is TGCGCCAGCAGCCAAGCCAATCGCGAGTACGAGCAGTACTTC.

The chain links TRBV24-1 to TRBJ2-3, with TRBD2 matching over 14 bases. The germline V gene encodes CDR1 KGHDR and CDR2 SFDVKD. CDR3 length equals 18 residues. Trimming removed 3 bases from V and 2 bases from J; junction bases left unmatched: 6. CDR3 sequence (DNA): TGTGCCACCAGTGATCAAACGGGACTAGCGGGAGACACAGATACGCAGTATTTT. Translation: CATSDQTGLAGDTDTQYF.

The V call is TRBV5-6, the J call TRBJ2-1; D may match TRBD1 or TRBD2 (5 bases each). Trimming pared 4 bases from V and 5 bases from J, leaving 13 bases between. The CDR3 contains 14 residues. Germline CDR1 reads SGHDT; CDR2 reads YYEEEE. CDR3 protein: CASSLRDGNNEQFF. The CDR3 coding sequence is TGTGCCAGCAGCCTACGGGACGGCAACAATGAGCAGTTCTTC.

This rearrangement joins TRBV3-1 (or the pseudogene TRBV3-2) to TRBJ1-5, with D uncertain. The V gene lost 6 bases and the J gene lost 1 base, with 10 bases spanning the gap. Per the germline V gene, CDR1 is LGHDT and CDR2 is YNNKEL (reference sequence). The CDR3 loop spans 14 amino acids. The CDR3 sequence: CASSPGRSNQPQHF. The CDR3 coding sequence is TGTGCCAGCAGTCCCGGGAGAAGCAATCAGCCCCAGCATTTT.

This clone occurred once. The chain is built from TRBV5-5 and TRBJ2-5; 11 nucleotides match TRBD2. Trimming at V came to 1 base and at J to 0 bases, leaving 14 bases not matched to a gene. From germline, CDR1 is SGHKS and CDR2 YYEKEE (reference sequence). The CDR3 runs 20 residues. The DNA for the CDR3 is TGTGCCAGCAGCTTGCGGTCCCTAGCGGGGGGCCTCCCCTACCAAGAGACCCAGTACTTC. Translated: CASSLRSLAGGLPYQETQYF. The whole variable domain, filled in from reference TRBV5-5 and TRBJ2-5, reads DAGVTQSPTHLIKTRGQQVTLRCSPISGHKSVSWYQQVLGQGPQFIFQYYEKEERGRGNFPDRFSARQFPNYSSELNVNALLLGDSALYLCASSLRSLAGGLPYQETQYFGPGTRLLVL.

This chain uses TRBV3-1 (or the pseudogene TRBV3-2) with TRBJ1-2, with 7 bases identical to TRBD1. CDR1 is LGHDT, CDR2 YNNKEL, per germline (reference sequence). The CDR3 is made up of 15 amino acids. Trimming at V came to 0 bases and at J to 6 bases, leaving 7 bases not matched to a gene. This CDR3 reads CASSQEDRSQNGYTF. CDR3 bases: TGTGCCAGCAGCCAAGAGGACAGGAGTCAAAATGGCTACACCTTC.

The genes are TRBV18 and TRBJ2-4; D possibly corresponds to TRBD2 (5 bases). Trimming shortened V by 6 bases and J by 6 bases, and 12 bases separated the two germline ends. CDR3 length: 13 amino acids. Germline lookup yields CDR1 KGHSH and CDR2 LQKENI. CDR3 nucleotides: TGTGCCAGCTCTCTTGACGGAGGAAACATTCAGTACTTC. As protein: CASSLDGGNIQYF.

The V gene is TRBV5-4, the J gene TRBJ1-1, with 8 bases that match TRBD1. In germline, CDR1 is SGHNT, CDR2 YYREEE (reference sequence). The CDR3 length is 14 residues. The V gene end was trimmed by 4 bases and the J gene end by 1 base; junction bases not matched to a gene: 3. The CDR3 nucleotides are TGTGCCAGCAGCCAAACAGGGGGGAACACTGAAGCTTTCTTT. Translation gives CASSQTGGNTEAFF.

The rearrangement uses TRBV7-2 and TRBJ2-7, with 11 nucleotides matching TRBD2. Germline assignment: CDR1 SGHTA and CDR2 FQGNSA. CDR3 length equals 15 residues. After removal of 5 bases from V and 7 bases from J, the junction contained 10 bases not matched to a gene. The CDR3 nucleotides read TGTGCCAGCAGCACGTTAGCGGGGGGGCCGAGTGAGCAGTACTTC. Its protein is CASSTLAGGPSEQYF.

The CDR3 region is CASSYGGSTEAFF. CDR3 sequence (DNA): TGTGCCAGCAGTTACGGGGGTAGCACTGAAGCTTTCTTT. V is TRBV6-5 and J is TRBJ1-1, with D tentatively TRBD1 (5 bases). Germline V CDR1 and CDR2: MNHEY, SVGAGI. The CDR3 is 13 amino acids. Trimming removed 2 bases from V and 4 bases from J, with 8 bases in between.

The V and J genes are TRBV30 and TRBJ1-2, with 9 bases aligning to TRBD1. The V segment lost 2 bases and the J segment 6 bases; nucleotides outside the gene matches: 13. From germline, CDR1 is GTSNPN and CDR2 SVGIG (reference sequence). CDR3 size: 16 residues. The chain's CDR3 is CAWSFTGGALKNGYTF. The CDR3 DNA reads TGTGCCTGGAGTTTCACAGGGGGCGCATTGAAAAATGGCTACACCTTC.

This clone was observed once. V usage is TRBV20-1 and J usage is TRBJ1-1; D is possibly TRBD1 (6 bases). Germline V lookup: CDR1 DFQATT, CDR2 SNEGSKA (reference sequence). This CDR3 has 14 residues. V lost 3 bases to trimming and J lost 6 bases, with 17 bases between them. As DNA, the CDR3 is TGCAGTGCTAGTATCAGGGGCCCCACGTCTGAAGCTTTCTTT. It codes for CSASIRGPTSEAFF.

The CDR3 region is CASSHWTRNEQFF. The DNA for the CDR3 is TGTGCCAGCAGCCATTGGACACGCAATGAGCAGTTCTTC. The chain links TRBV14 to TRBJ2-1; D possibly corresponds to TRBD1 (5 bases). V lost 3 bases to trimming and J lost 6 bases, with 9 bases between them. CDR1 and CDR2 from the germline V gene are SGHDN and FVKESK. This CDR3 is 13 amino acids long.

The chain uses TRBV30 and TRBJ2-5; D ambiguous. V was cut by 0 bases and J by 4 bases, with 18 bases left in between. The length of the CDR3 is 16 residues. Per the germline V gene, CDR1 is GTSNPN and CDR2 is SVGIG (reference sequence). The CDR3 DNA follows: TGTGCCTGGAGTGTAGGGATAGGGTCCCTGGGAGAGACCCAGTACTTC. This sequence encodes CAWSVGIGSLGETQYF. The whole variable domain, remainder taken from reference TRBV30 and TRBJ2-5, is SQTIHQWPATLVQPVGSPLSLECTVEGTSNPNLYWYRQAAGRGLQLLFYSVGIGQISSEVPQNLSASRPQDRQFILSSKKLLLSDSGFYLCAWSVGIGSLGETQYFGPGTRLLVL.

This clone has only one observation. This rearrangement joins TRBV19 to TRBJ1-4; TRBD1 matches 8 bases. The trim removed 1 base at V and 8 bases at J, leaving 6 bases unmatched. Germline loops: CDR1 LNHDA, CDR2 SQIVND (reference sequence). This CDR3 has 15 residues. CDR3 loop: CASSIGEQGGEKLFF. CDR3 nucleotides: TGTGCCAGTAGTATAGGGGAACAGGGGGGCGAAAAACTGTTTTTT.

The gene calls are TRBV15 and TRBJ1-2; possibly TRBD1 for D (6 bases). Germline V gene sequence: CDR1 LNHNV, CDR2 YYDKDF (reference sequence). V gave up 1 base and J gave up 4 bases, with 16 bases separating them. This CDR3 contains 16 residues. The CDR3 region is CATSRVRAGDLYGYTF. The CDR3 DNA follows: TGTGCCACCAGCAGAGTTAGGGCAGGGGATCTCTATGGCTACACCTTC.

This chain links TRBV29-1 with TRBJ2-3; a possible D gene is TRBD2 (7 bases). The length of the CDR3 is 15 residues. V was clipped by 1 base and J by 7 bases, with 18 bases between them. Germline V lookup: CDR1 SQVTM, CDR2 ANQGSEA. Written as DNA, the CDR3 is TGCAGCGTTGAAGTATCAGGAGGGGGGGGTTATACGCAGTATTTT. Protein: CSVEVSGGGGYTQYF.

The gene calls are TRBV11-2 and TRBJ2-7, with a possible D match to TRBD1 (6 bases). Trimming removed 0 bases at V and 7 bases at J, with 16 bases between. The CDR3 contains 15 residues. Germline V gene lookup returns CDR1 SGHAT and CDR2 FQNNGV. The CDR3 loop is CASSLDEDSLREQYF. CDR3 DNA sequence: TGTGCCAGCAGCTTAGATGAGGACAGCTTGCGGGAGCAGTACTTC.